This entry is about one T cell receptor beta chain. As originally analysed: Amplification of reference gene primers provided the estimated nucleated cell counts. Profiling relied on immunoSEQ multiplex PCR, and the TCRdb table lists in-frame clones only, not all of them. That table is the source of V, J and clone size, and D and trimming were worked out from the DNA. The table lists about 58,000 clones, 75% to 90% of them singletons, with more than 1.2% in the top ten. This entry belongs to a study of blood T cell repertoires in COVID-19. As for the study in general: Researchers got acute and convalescent COVID-19 samples from the United States, Italy and Spain.

Germline V CDR1 and CDR2: MNHEY, SVGEGT. V lost 2 bases and J lost 1, with 14 bases in between. The CDR3 has 16 residues. The chain uses TRBV6-2 or TRBV6-3 and TRBJ2-5, with a weak D call TRBD2 (6 bases). Input material: peripheral blood. This clonotype originated in a man aged 55-75 years with acute or convalescent COVID-19. CDR3 protein: CASSYRDLIVQETQYF. The CDR3 region has the DNA TGTGCCAGCAGTTACCGGGACTTAATCGTCCAAGAGACCCAGTACTTC.